This T cell receptor beta chain was identified during a study of T-cell memory formation after mild COVID-19. Looked up from germline, CDR1 is DFQATT and CDR2 is SNEGSKA (reference sequence). J was trimmed by 1 base and V by 5 bases; bases with no gene match: 5. CDR3 length: 15 residues. Points on this clonotype: Its antigen remains unidentified.

General study findings and limits: Balance between CD4 and CD8 was seen in clones contracting day 15 to 85, and a CD4+ lean was seen in later expanders.

5'RACE primed from the constant segment yielded TCR alpha and TCR beta cDNA libraries bearing sample barcodes and UMIs. TCRdb reprocessed the 5' RACE reads with MiXCR, giving one entry per CDR3 protein. This table has about 110,000 distinct CDR3 sequences, roughly a sixth appearing once. The sequenced material came from PBMCs or a T cell subset sorted from them (not recorded which). The genes are TRBV20-1 and TRBJ2-5, with 12 bases fitting TRBD2. This sequence originates from a man aged 18 to 30 who had mild COVID-19 (a few samples of this study predate the infection). Cell type and time point are not known. The CDR3 region has the DNA TGCAGTGCTCCGACTAGCGGGGGACTCCAAGAGACCCAGTACTTC. Translating gives CSAPTSGGLQETQYF.